The clone carrying this TCR beta chain was counted a few times. The antigen is undetermined. This sample is part of a study of blood T cells in healthy people across ages. General study results and limits: Long-lived donors had more naive CD4+ cells and higher diversity than aged donors. Naive T cell percentage showed a strong correlation with the diversity of TCR beta.

The CDR3 sequence is 14 residues long. The V gene end was trimmed by 5 bases and the J gene end by 3 bases; junction bases not matched to a gene: 5. The V gene's germline CDR1 is MNHEY and CDR2 SVGEGT. A J-beta primer mix and a sample-barcoded 5' primer were used in a second PCR of about 7 to 12 cycles. All samples yielded 2.5 million or more CDR3-containing paired-end reads. TCRdb analysed the 5' RACE reads with MiXCR anew, one entry per CDR3 protein. The table shows 890,000 or so distinct CDR3 sequences, with approximately 59% occurring only once. J is TRBJ2-7 and V is TRBV6-2 or TRBV6-3, with TRBD1 matching over 9 bases. The source material was blood. The sequence was obtained from a man under 40 in good health. The chain's CDR3 is CASSKDRGGYEQYF. The DNA for the CDR3 is TGTGCCAGCAGTAAGGACAGGGGAGGCTACGAGCAGTACTTC.